This TCR beta chain was recorded in a study of T cell clonotyping in hematopoietic cell transplantation. About the study: Pretransplant recipient samples were taken after cytoreduction. The study, taken as a whole, reports: Cells were unsorted, so CD4 and CD8 contributions were not separated. Recipient TCR diversity dropped after transplant; expanded clonotypes rose from day 30 to 180.

Documented time point: recipient sample about 28 days before transplant, after cytoreduction. Only in-frame clones appear in the TCRdb table, and some are missing; sequencing was by immunoSEQ multiplex PCR. The sample has some 76,000 clones, almost 97% seen once. With respect to this clone: The antigen remains undetermined.

CDR1 is SGHDN and CDR2 is FVKESK in the germline V gene. CDR3 length: 18 amino acids. Unmatched junction bases numbered 9, after V lost 4 bases and J lost 4 bases. The material sequenced was peripheral blood mononuclear cells, taken before stem cell transplant. The chain links TRBV14 to TRBJ2-5; 16 bases line up with TRBD2. This TCR was sampled from a woman in her fifties or sixties with acute myeloid leukemia. Some clones in this sample may be carry-over from other donors' samples. The CDR3 spells CASSRITGTSGRGETQYF. CDR3 sequence (DNA): TGTGCCAGCAGCCGGATAACCGGGACTAGCGGGAGGGGAGAGACCCAGTACTTC.